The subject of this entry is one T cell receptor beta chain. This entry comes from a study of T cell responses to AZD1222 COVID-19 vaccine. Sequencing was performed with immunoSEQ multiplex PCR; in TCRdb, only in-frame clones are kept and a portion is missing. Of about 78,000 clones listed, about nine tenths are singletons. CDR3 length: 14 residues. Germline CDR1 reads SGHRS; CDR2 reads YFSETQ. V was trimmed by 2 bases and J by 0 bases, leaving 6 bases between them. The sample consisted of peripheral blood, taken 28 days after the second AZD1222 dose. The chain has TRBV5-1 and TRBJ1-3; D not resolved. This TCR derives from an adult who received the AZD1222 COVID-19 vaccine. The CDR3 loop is CASSFEVSGNTIYF. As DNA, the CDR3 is TGCGCCAGCAGCTTCGAAGTCTCTGGAAACACCATATATTTT.